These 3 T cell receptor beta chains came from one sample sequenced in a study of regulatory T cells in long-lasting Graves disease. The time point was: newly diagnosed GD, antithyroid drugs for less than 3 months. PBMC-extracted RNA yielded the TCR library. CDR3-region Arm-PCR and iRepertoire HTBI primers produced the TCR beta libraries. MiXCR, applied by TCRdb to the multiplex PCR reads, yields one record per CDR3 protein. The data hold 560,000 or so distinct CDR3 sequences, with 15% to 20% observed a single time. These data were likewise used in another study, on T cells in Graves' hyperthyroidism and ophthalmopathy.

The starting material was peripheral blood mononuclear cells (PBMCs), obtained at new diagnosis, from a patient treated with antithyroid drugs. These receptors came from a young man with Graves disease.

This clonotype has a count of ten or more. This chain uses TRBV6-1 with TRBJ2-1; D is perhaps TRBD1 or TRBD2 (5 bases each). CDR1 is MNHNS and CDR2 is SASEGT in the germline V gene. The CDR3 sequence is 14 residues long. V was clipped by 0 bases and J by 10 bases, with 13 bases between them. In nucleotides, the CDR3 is TGTGCCAGCAGTGAAGCGTGGGGGAGAATGGAGCAGTTCTTC. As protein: CASSEAWGRMEQFF.

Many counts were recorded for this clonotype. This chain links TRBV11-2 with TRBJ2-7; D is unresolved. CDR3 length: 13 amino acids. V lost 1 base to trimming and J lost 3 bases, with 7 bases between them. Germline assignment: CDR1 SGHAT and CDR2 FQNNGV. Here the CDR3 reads CASSLGQSYEQYF. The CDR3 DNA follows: TGTGCCAGCAGCTTAGGACAAAGCTACGAGCAGTACTTC.

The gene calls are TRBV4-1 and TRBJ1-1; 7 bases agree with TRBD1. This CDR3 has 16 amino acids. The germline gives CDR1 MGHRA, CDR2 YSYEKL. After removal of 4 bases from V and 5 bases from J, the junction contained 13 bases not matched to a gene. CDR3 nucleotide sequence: TGCGCCAGCAGCCCGACCGGACAGGTCGCGACAACTGAAGCTTTCTTT. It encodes CASSPTGQVATTEAFF.